Listed below are T cell receptor beta chains from one sample, sequenced in a study of T cells in Graves' hyperthyroidism and ophthalmopathy. In TCRdb, the multiplex PCR reads were re-called with MiXCR into one record per CDR3 protein. Of about half a million distinct CDR3 sequences detected, roughly a sixth appear once; the ten largest clones hold about 29%. The sequenced material came from blood. The receptors here all came from a woman in her thirties with Graves' ophthalmopathy. CDR3s include the opening cysteine and the closing phenylalanine or tryptophan. D genes are given only for firm matches. Clone size is shown for a subset of rows, as once, few, many or a class of expanded clone.

TRBJ2-6 many TRBV5-1 TRBD1 19 CASSLHRDRGTAGANVLTF TGCGCCAGCAGCTTGCACCGGGACAGGGGGACTGCTGGGGCCAACGTCCTGACTTTC
TRBJ1-2 many TRBV6-1 TRBD1 13 CASSAGTGYGYTF TGTGCCAGCAGTGCCGGGACAGGCTATGGCTACACCTTC
TRBJ2-3 many TRBV10-3 - 11 CAIRGTDTQYF TGTGCCATCAGAGGGACAGATACGCAGTATTTT
TRBJ1-1 few TRBV29-1 - 11 CSGEGPTEAFF TGCAGCGGGGAGGGGCCCACTGAAGCTTTCTTT
TRBJ2-1 - TRBV5-8 TRBD2 19 CASSSWRLAGGSSYNEQFF TGTGCCAGCAGCTCGTGGAGACTAGCGGGGGGGAGCTCCTACAATGAGCAGTTCTTC
TRBJ2-1 many TRBV4-3 - 15 CASSDLGGLNNEQFF TGCGCCAGCAGCGATCTAGGAGGACTGAACAATGAGCAGTTCTTC
TRBJ2-3 many TRBV12-3/TRBV12-4 - 13 CASGVGSADTQYF TGTGCCAGCGGGGTCGGATCGGCAGATACGCAGTATTTT
TRBJ2-7 - TRBV12-3/TRBV12-4 - 14 CASSPEGLSYEQYF TGTGCCAGCAGTCCTGAAGGCCTTTCCTACGAGCAGTACTTC
TRBJ2-1 - TRBV29-1 - 19 CSVEVLGGHISSSYNEQFF TGCAGCGTTGAAGTTCTTGGGGGACATATTTCGAGCTCCTACAATGAGCAGTTCTTC
TRBJ2-7 - TRBV18 - 18 CASSPGQISLGGLGEQYF TGTGCCAGCTCTCCCGGACAGATTAGCCTTGGAGGCCTCGGCGAGCAGTACTTC
TRBJ2-7 many TRBV7-8 TRBD1 15 CASSPNRGKNYEQYF TGTGCCAGCAGCCCAAACAGGGGGAAGAACTACGAGCAGTACTTC
TRBJ1-2 many TRBV28 - 12 CASSTGARSYTF TGTGCCAGCAGTACGGGGGCCCGGAGCTACACCTTC
TRBJ2-2 - TRBV10-3 TRBD1 16 CAISESWDRNTGELFF TGTGCCATCAGTGAGTCTTGGGACAGGAACACCGGGGAGCTGTTTTTT
TRBJ1-2 many TRBV28 - 13 CASSLDNGYGYTF TGTGCCAGCAGTCTCGACAACGGCTACGGCTACACCTTC
TRBJ2-3 - TRBV28 TRBD2 22 CASSWTLRATSGRANRLDTQYF TGTGCCAGCAGTTGGACCTTACGGGCTACTAGCGGGAGGGCCAATAGGTTAGATACGCAGTATTTT
TRBJ1-1 - TRBV12-3/TRBV12-4 TRBD1 15 CASIETGGLNTEAFF TGTGCCAGCATCGAGACAGGGGGTTTGAACACTGAAGCTTTCTTT
TRBJ2-3 - TRBV9 - 13 CASSVAWGDTQYF TGTGCCAGCAGCGTAGCTTGGGGGGATACGCAGTATTTT
TRBJ2-7 - TRBV5-1 TRBD2 17 CASSQDPGLAGFYEQYF TGCGCCAGCAGCCAAGACCCGGGGCTAGCGGGATTTTACGAGCAGTACTTC